One TCR beta chain is described in this entry. Antigen unknown. Read sequence stops 3 residues before the CDR3 end, and the germline J gene provides the missing end. Average input was around 1,200 ng genomic DNA for immunoSEQ TCR beta CDR3 amplification. Data came from immunoSEQ multiplex PCR; TCRdb stores just in-frame clones and leaves some out. The repertoire table contains about 40,000 clones. This sample was taken from a study of T cells in women clearing cervical HPV infection. The wider study: Control women cleared a single incident HPV16 infection within 12 months. Overall study findings and caveats: Cases carried less TRBV6-7 than controls: roughly 0.11% versus 0.16%.

All participants had a single incident cervical HPV16 infection, and prevalent HPV16 infections were excluded. V lost 7 bases and J lost 6, with 12 bases in between. There are 12 residues in the CDR3. CDR1 is SNHLY and CDR2 is FYNNEI in the germline V gene. Sequences were obtained from blood buffy coat. The rearrangement uses TRBV2 and TRBJ1-1; a possible D gene is TRBD1 (5 bases). The receptor was isolated from a woman aged 18 to 75 with a cervical HPV16 infection that either progressed to CIN3+ or cleared (not recorded which). Incomplete CDR3 DNA: TGTGCCAGCATCCAGAGGGGTGCTGAA. Protein product: CASIQRGAE. The complete CDR3 reads CASIQRGAEAFF.